Shown below are 27 T cell receptor beta chains from a single sample sequenced in a study of memory CD4+ T cells and cytomegalovirus serostatus (dated by TCRdb to the late 2010s). A FACSAria II was used to sort memory CD4+ T cells, defined as single viable CD3+CD4+CD8-CD45RO+ cells. The method was the immunoSEQ multiplex PCR assay. Not all clones reach the TCRdb copy of this immuneACCESS table, which keeps in-frame sequences only. Checked studies attribute under half of the gap to unresolved V genes and leave the rest unexplained. This sample has around 76,000 clones in its table, and about 78% of those were observed once. Roughly 2.6% of the sample belongs to the ten largest clones. Sequences were obtained from memory CD4+ T cells from blood. These receptors came from an adult in good health and CMV-seropositive.

This chain links TRBV6-1 with TRBJ2-7, with 13 bases aligning to TRBD2. This CDR3 contains 14 residues. V dropped 7 bases and J dropped 1; count of bases not matched to a gene: 1. CDR1 and CDR2 (germline): MNHNS, SASEGT. The DNA of the CDR3 is TGTGCCAGCAAGACTAGCGGGAGGTCCTACGAGCAGTACGTC. This sequence encodes CASKTSGRSYEQYV.

This chain links TRBV19 with TRBJ2-3; TRBD1 agrees at 9 bases. V shed 6 bases, J shed 6 bases, and the junction held 7 bases outside the gene matches. Germline assignment: CDR1 LNHDA and CDR2 SQIVND (reference sequence). This CDR3 is built from 14 residues. The CDR3 bases are TGTGCCAGTAGGCCGGACAGGGGCATCGATACGCAGTATTTT. It yields the protein CASRPDRGIDTQYF.

There are a few counts of this clone. This chain joins TRBV7-9 and TRBJ1-6; D is ambiguous. V lost 2 bases and J lost 10, with 12 bases in between. The germline CDR1 and CDR2 sequences are SEHNR and FQNEAQ (reference sequence). The CDR3 loop spans 14 amino acids. Here the CDR3 reads CASSLQGGVSPLHF. The CDR3 bases are TGTGCCAGCAGCTTACAAGGAGGTGTGTCACCCCTCCACTTT.

This clone was seen a few times. This chain links TRBV18 with TRBJ1-1; D is uncertain. Between the trimmed V and J ends, which lost 3 bases and 1 base, there was a span of 6 bases. Germline V gene sequence: CDR1 KGHSH, CDR2 LQKENI. This CDR3 is 13 amino acids long. DNA of the CDR3: TGTGCCAGCTCACCCGACGGGAACACTGAAGCTTTCTTT. This gives the protein CASSPDGNTEAFF.

This sequence joins TRBV7-2 and TRBJ2-5; 7 positions match TRBD1. The V gene's germline CDR1 is SGHTA and CDR2 FQGNSA. V was pared by 5 bases and J by 5 bases, with 8 bases of the junction left unmatched. This CDR3 has 14 amino acids. This chain's CDR3 is CASSEGQASETQYF. CDR3 coding DNA: TGTGCCAGCAGCGAAGGACAGGCCTCGGAGACCCAGTACTTC. Supplemented by reference TRBV7-2 and TRBJ2-5, the full variable domain reads GAGVSQSPSNKVTEKGKDVELRCDPISGHTALYWYRQSLGQGLEFLIYFQGNSAPDKSGLPSDRFSAERTGGSVSTLTIQRTQQEDSAVYLCASSEGQASETQYFGPGTRLLVL.

The chain employs TRBV6-5 and TRBJ2-2, with D uncertain. The ends were cut back, 7 bases at V and 7 bases at J, with 7 bases in the middle. The germline V gene has CDR1 MNHEY and CDR2 SVGAGI. This CDR3 contains 11 residues. CDR3 residues: CASTRNGELFF. The DNA for the CDR3 is TGTGCCAGCACTAGGAACGGGGAGCTGTTTTTT.

This chain connects TRBV5-6 to TRBJ2-1; D might be TRBD2 (6 bases). V lost 2 bases and J 4 bases, leaving 16 bases between the germline ends. The germline V gene encodes CDR1 SGHDT and CDR2 YYEEEE. The CDR3 is 16 residues long. CDR3 sequence reads: CASSFGAGNPYNEQFF. In DNA, the CDR3 is TGTGCCAGCAGCTTCGGGGCGGGGAACCCTTACAATGAGCAGTTCTTC.

The gene calls are TRBV5-8 and TRBJ2-1, with 10 bases aligning to TRBD2. The junction had 5 bases not matched to a gene; V was cut back by 4 bases and J by 4 bases. The CDR3 is 15 amino acids. The germline V gene has CDR1 SGHTS and CDR2 YDEGEE. DNA for the CDR3: TGTGCCAGCAGCCCTGGGACTAGCGCTTACAATGAGCAGTTCTTC. It specifies CASSPGTSAYNEQFF.

This clone was recorded a few times. The gene calls are TRBV10-3 and TRBJ1-5, with 9 bases aligning to TRBD1. V shed 1 base, J shed 7 bases, and the junction held 11 bases outside the gene matches. The germline gives CDR1 ENHRY, CDR2 SYGVKD. This CDR3 is 17 amino acids long. CDR3 residues: CAISEFARTGDEQPQHF. The CDR3 bases are TGTGCCATCAGTGAGTTCGCGCGGACAGGGGATGAACAGCCCCAGCATTTT.

This clone was detected only a few times. The chain joins TRBV25-1 to TRBJ1-1; TRBD1 is a possible D gene (5 bases). Trimming cost V 7 bases and J 5 bases, with 20 bases left between them. Looked up from germline, CDR1 is MGHDK and CDR2 is SYGVNS. This CDR3 contains 15 residues. In DNA form, the CDR3 reads TGTGCCAGCATAGGGTTCGGCTACAGGAGGACTGAAGCTTTCTTT. It codes for CASIGFGYRRTEAFF.

V is TRBV5-1 and J is TRBJ2-7; TRBD1 agrees at 10 bases. The CDR3 has 18 amino acids. The germline V gene has CDR1 SGHRS and CDR2 YFSETQ. The V and J ends lost 2 bases and 3 bases, in that order; junction bases with no gene match: 14. For the CDR3, the DNA is TGCGCCAGCAGCTTTAGAGAACAGGGACAGGGGTTTTTCTACGAGCAGTACTTC. This codes for CASSFREQGQGFFYEQYF.

This clone came up a few times. This chain uses TRBV7-9 with TRBJ1-2; TRBD1 matches at 8 bases. This CDR3 has 14 amino acids. Per germline, CDR1 SEHNR and CDR2 FQNEAQ (reference sequence). V dropped 5 bases and J dropped 6; count of bases not matched to a gene: 8. CDR3 bases: TGTGCCAGCAGCCTCGGACAGGGTCAGGATGGCTACACCTTC. The encoded protein is CASSLGQGQDGYTF.

The sample holds a few counts of this clone. The rearrangement joins TRBV14 to TRBJ1-1; no clear D gene. Looked up from germline, CDR1 is SGHDN and CDR2 is FVKESK. The CDR3 runs to 14 residues. Between the trimmed V and J ends, which lost 4 bases and 2 bases, there was a span of 11 bases. In nucleotides, the CDR3 is TGTGCCAGCAGCCTCCTAAAGGTTAACACTGAAGCTTTCTTT. It encodes CASSLLKVNTEAFF. The full variable domain, in which reference TRBV14 and TRBJ1-1 provide the parts outside the CDR3, is EAGVTQFPSHSVIEKGQTVTLRCDPISGHDNLYWYRRVMGKEIKFLLHFVKESKQDESGMPNNRFLAERTGGTYSTLKVQPAELEDSGVYFCASSLLKVNTEAFFGQGTRLTVV.

The chain couples TRBV18 to TRBJ1-1; weak D call: TRBD1 (6 bases). The CDR3 length is 13 residues. Per the germline V gene, CDR1 is KGHSH and CDR2 is LQKENI. Trimming shortened V by 8 bases and J by 1 base, and 11 bases separated the two germline ends. CDR3 region: CASLGTQNTEAFF. In DNA, the CDR3 is TGTGCCAGCCTGGGGACACAGAACACTGAAGCTTTCTTT.

This clone was seen only a few times. The chain employs TRBV16 and TRBJ1-6, with D maybe TRBD1 (6 bases). V was pared by 2 bases and J by 6 bases, with 11 bases between. Germline-derived CDR1 and CDR2 are KGHSY and FQNENV. The CDR3 spans 15 residues. The CDR3 region has the DNA TGTGCCAGCAGCCAAAGGGGGAGGAGTAATTCACCCCTCCACTTT. Translated: CASSQRGRSNSPLHF.

This clone was picked up one time. V and J are TRBV28 and TRBJ2-3; no firm D call. The germline gives CDR1 MDHEN, CDR2 SYDVKM. V gave up 6 bases and J gave up 0 bases, with 10 bases separating them. The CDR3 sequence is 14 residues long. DNA for the CDR3: TGTGCCAGCAGCCGGCCTCCGAGCACAGATACGCAGTATTTT. Its protein is CASSRPPSTDTQYF.

This clone has more than one count but fewer than ten. The J gene is TRBJ1-5, the V gene TRBV30; the D gene is possibly TRBD1 (5 bases). The CDR3 covers 16 residues. The germline V and J ends were trimmed by 0 bases and 5 bases, with 17 bases remaining between them. CDR1 is GTSNPN and CDR2 is SVGIG in the germline V gene (reference sequence). The CDR3 loop is CAWSVEGPPHDQPQHF. In DNA, the CDR3 is TGTGCCTGGAGTGTAGAGGGGCCTCCTCATGATCAGCCCCAGCATTTT. Combining the CDR3 with reference TRBV30 and TRBJ1-5 gives the whole variable domain SQTIHQWPATLVQPVGSPLSLECTVEGTSNPNLYWYRQAAGRGLQLLFYSVGIGQISSEVPQNLSASRPQDRQFILSSKKLLLSDSGFYLCAWSVEGPPHDQPQHFGDGTRLSIL.

This chain links TRBV7-9 with TRBJ1-1; D remains unclear. The CDR3 has 13 amino acids. Trimming took 0 bases from V and 6 from J, leaving 8 bases between them. CDR1 and CDR2 (germline): SEHNR, FQNEAQ (reference sequence). The CDR3 here is CASSLAASAEAFF. The CDR3 DNA sequence: TGTGCCAGCAGCTTAGCGGCCAGTGCTGAAGCTTTCTTT. The variable domain in full, with the rest retrieved from reference TRBV7-9 and TRBJ1-1, is DTGVSQNPRHKITKRGQNVTFRCDPISEHNRLYWYRQTLGQGPEFLTYFQNEAQLEKSRLLSDRFSAERPKGSFSTLEIQRTEQGDSAMYLCASSLAASAEAFFGQGTRLTVV.

The gene calls are TRBV5-5 and TRBJ2-7; 12 bases are shared with TRBD2. Germline V gives CDR1 SGHKS, CDR2 YYEKEE (reference sequence). This CDR3 region has 15 residues. Trimming took 4 bases from V and 8 from J; bases not matched to a gene: 10. CDR3: CASSPSGRALSKQYV. For the CDR3, the DNA is TGTGCCAGCAGCCCTAGCGGGAGGGCCCTCTCCAAGCAGTACGTC.

Only a few counts were recorded for this clone. The genes are TRBV5-1 and TRBJ1-1; TRBD1 might be the D (6 bases). Trimming pared 0 bases from V and 5 bases from J, leaving 8 bases between. This CDR3 is 13 amino acids long. Per germline, CDR1 SGHRS and CDR2 YFSETQ. CDR3 region: CASSLEGETEAFF. Here the CDR3 DNA reads TGCGCCAGCAGCTTGGAGGGGGAAACTGAAGCTTTCTTT. Supplemented by reference TRBV5-1 and TRBJ1-1, the full variable domain reads KAGVTQTPRYLIKTRGQQVTLSCSPISGHRSVSWYQQTPGQGLQFLFEYFSETQRNKGNFPGRFSGRQFSNSRSEMNVSTLELGDSALYLCASSLEGETEAFFGQGTRLTVV.

The CDR3: CASSLTGTGFNEQFF. Here the CDR3 DNA reads TGTGCCAGCAGTTTGACCGGGACAGGCTTCAATGAGCAGTTCTTC. J is TRBJ2-1 and V is TRBV28; 8 nucleotides match TRBD1. CDR1 and CDR2 (germline): MDHEN, SYDVKM. The CDR3 covers 15 residues. The V segment lost 3 bases and the J segment 6 bases; nucleotides outside the gene matches: 7.

Notes on this clone: The conserved phenylalanine or tryptophan is not found at the CDR3 terminus, so this likely reflects a read error. The genes are TRBV19 and TRBJ1-3; TRBD1 aligns across 7 bases. Per the germline V gene, CDR1 is LNHDA and CDR2 is SQIVND (reference sequence). This CDR3 has 15 residues. V lost 6 bases, J lost 4 bases, and 9 bases stayed unmatched. The CDR3 DNA reads TGTGCCAGTAGCCCGGGACAGTTATTGGGAAACACCATATATTAT. Protein product: CASSPGQLLGNTIYY.

This clone was seen a single time. The gene calls are TRBV6-6 and TRBJ1-4, with 8 bases lining up with TRBD1. Looked up from germline, CDR1 is MNHNY and CDR2 is SVGAGI (reference sequence). The CDR3 sequence is 14 residues long. Unmatched junction bases numbered 8, after V lost 7 bases and J lost 7 bases. The CDR3 sequence is CASIHQGAREKLFF. The CDR3 region has the DNA TGTGCCAGCATCCACCAGGGGGCGCGTGAAAAACTGTTTTTT.

The gene calls are TRBV20-1 and TRBJ2-3, with D tentatively TRBD1 (6 bases). The ends were cut back, 7 bases at V and 6 bases at J, with 11 bases in the middle. The germline gives CDR1 DFQATT, CDR2 SNEGSKA (reference sequence). The CDR3 loop spans 11 amino acids. The CDR3 is CSVNREDTQYF. The DNA of the CDR3 is TGCAGTGTTAACAGGGAGGATACGCAGTATTTT.

The gene calls are TRBV4-3 and TRBJ2-5, with D unresolved. This CDR3 is 14 amino acids long. Trimming removed 5 bases from V and 3 bases from J, with 13 bases in between. Germline V gives CDR1 LGHNA, CDR2 YSLEER. The CDR3 is CASSNRGIKETQYF. The CDR3 DNA is TGCGCCAGCAGCAATCGTGGGATCAAAGAGACCCAGTACTTC.

This rearrangement joins TRBV29-1 to TRBJ1-1, with D perhaps matching TRBD1 (5 bases). V lost 6 bases to trimming and J lost 3 bases, with 11 bases between them. Germline loops: CDR1 SQVTM, CDR2 ANQGSEA. The CDR3 covers 12 residues. CDR3: CSVGDTYTEAFF. The CDR3 nucleotides are TGCAGCGTGGGGGATACCTACACTGAAGCTTTCTTT. Looking up the rest from reference TRBV29-1 and TRBJ1-1 gives the full variable domain: SAVISQKPSRDICQRGTSLTIQCQVDSQVTMMFWYRQQPGQSLTLIATANQGSEATYESGFVIDKFPISRPNLTFSTLTVSNMSPEDSSIYLCSVGDTYTEAFFGQGTRLTVV.

This chain connects TRBV9 to TRBJ2-5; 7 bases map to TRBD2. V was clipped by 2 bases and J by 4 bases; unmatched bases: 5. Germline lookup yields CDR1 SGDLS and CDR2 YYNGEE. The CDR3 length is 14 residues. CDR3 loop: CASSVGGLIETQYF. CDR3 DNA sequence: TGTGCCAGCAGCGTCGGGGGACTAATAGAGACCCAGTACTTC. The whole variable domain, filled in from reference TRBV9 and TRBJ2-5, reads DSGVTQTPKHLITATGQRVTLRCSPRSGDLSVYWYQQSLDQGLQFLIQYYNGEERAKGNILERFSAQQFPDLHSELNLSSLELGDSALYFCASSVGGLIETQYFGPGTRLLVL.